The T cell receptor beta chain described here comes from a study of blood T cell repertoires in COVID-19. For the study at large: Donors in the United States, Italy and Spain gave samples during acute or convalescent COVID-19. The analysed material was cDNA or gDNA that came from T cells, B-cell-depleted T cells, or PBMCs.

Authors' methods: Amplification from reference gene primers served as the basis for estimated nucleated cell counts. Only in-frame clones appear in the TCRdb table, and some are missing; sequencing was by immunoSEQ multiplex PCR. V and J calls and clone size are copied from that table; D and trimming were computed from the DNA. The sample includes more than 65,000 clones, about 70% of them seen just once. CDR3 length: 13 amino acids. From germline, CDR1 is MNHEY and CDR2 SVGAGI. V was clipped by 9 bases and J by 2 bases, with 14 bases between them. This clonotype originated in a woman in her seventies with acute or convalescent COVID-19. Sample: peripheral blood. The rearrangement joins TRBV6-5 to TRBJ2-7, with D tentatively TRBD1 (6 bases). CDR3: CASSSGHPYEQYF. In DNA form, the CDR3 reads TGTGCCAGTTCCTCGGGACACCCCTACGAGCAGTACTTC.